The rows below give T cell receptor beta chains drawn from one sample of a study of T cell changes during pregnancy in multiple sclerosis. The table came from immunoSEQ multiplex PCR; TCRdb's copy has only in-frame clones and leaves some out. The data show about 60,000 clones, more than 85% seen once. Source: peripheral blood, taken in the first trimester of pregnancy. These TCRs come from a female donor with multiple sclerosis, enrolled in a pregnancy study. Each CDR3 is given with its conserved first and last residue. D genes are given only for firm matches. The size field is filled for only some rows; it gives once, few, many or a size class.

>few|TRBJ2-3|TRBV6-5|-
TGTGCCAGCAGTAGGACTCATACCACAGATACGCAGTATTTT
CASSRTHTTDTQYF
>-|TRBJ1-2|TRBV7-3|-
TGTGCCAGCAGCCTCTCAGGGGCGACCATTAACTATGGCTACACCTTC
CASSLSGATINYGYTF
>-|TRBJ1-2|TRBV5-6|-
TGTGCCAGCAGCCCGGGTCGGGGGTTCTATGGCTACACCTTC
CASSPGRGFYGYTF
>-|TRBJ1-2|TRBV7-2|TRBD1
TGTGCCAGCAGCTTAGAATGGTGGACAGGGGACGGCTACACCTTC
CASSLEWWTGDGYTF
>few|TRBJ2-5|TRBV29-1|TRBD1
TGCAGCGTCACAGGGGCGCGCCAAGAGACCCAGTACTTC
CSVTGARQETQYF
>once|TRBJ2-5|TRBV27|-
TGTGCCAGCAGTTTGCAGGGGAGACAAGAGACCCAGTACTTC
CASSLQGRQETQYF
>-|TRBJ1-4|TRBV7-9|-
TGTGCCAGCAGCTTTGGGGGGGGAGGTGAAAAACTGTTTTTT
CASSFGGGGEKLFF
>-|TRBJ2-5|TRBV6-1|-
TGTGCCAGCAGTGAACAGGCTAGGCCCAGCGGCTACCAAGAGACCCAGTACTTC
CASSEQARPSGYQETQYF
>-|TRBJ1-3|TRBV10-3|-
TGTGCCATCAGTGATTACAGTCGGAGGACCATATATTTT
CAISDYSRRTIYF
>-|TRBJ2-2|TRBV6-1|-
TGTGCCAGCAGTGAAGCGCAGGGGAACACCGGGGAGCTGTTTTTT
CASSEAQGNTGELFF
>-|TRBJ1-6|TRBV5-4|-
TGTGCCAGCAGCTTGGGGCAGTCGAATTCACCCCTCCACTTT
CASSLGQSNSPLHF
>once|TRBJ1-2|TRBV9|TRBD1
TGTGCCAGCAGCCCTATTGGACAGGAAAATAACTATGGCTACACCTTC
CASSPIGQENNYGYTF
>-|TRBJ2-5|TRBV18|TRBD2
TGTGCCAGCTCACCACGGTCAGGACTAGCGGGGGGTCGAGAGACCCAGTACTTC
CASSPRSGLAGGRETQYF
>once|TRBJ2-5|TRBV6-6|-
TGTGCCAGTGGGGGCGCGAACCAAGAGACCCAGTACTTC
CASGGANQETQYF
>-|TRBJ2-2|TRBV7-2|-
TGTGCCAGCAGCTTGATCGGGCCAGGGGCCGGGGAGCTGTTTTTT
CASSLIGPGAGELFF
>-|TRBJ1-5|TRBV13|TRBD1
TGTGCCAGCAGGCGACAGGGGGCATCCAATCAGCCCCAGCATTTT
CASRRQGASNQPQHF
>-|TRBJ2-2|TRBV5-1|-
TGCGCCAGCAGGGCCCTTAACACCGGGGAGCTGTTTTTT
CASRALNTGELFF
>once|TRBJ1-2|TRBV7-8|-
TGTGCCAGCAGCCAACTCAGGGGAAACTATGGCTACACCTTC
CASSQLRGNYGYTF
>-|TRBJ1-4|TRBV25-1|-
TGTGCCAGCAGTGAACATGAGTTAAATGAAAAACTGTTTTTT
CASSEHELNEKLFF
>-|TRBJ1-2|TRBV19|TRBD1
TGTGCCAGTAGTACTCCAAAGGGACAGTCGTATGGCTACACCTTC
CASSTPKGQSYGYTF
>few|TRBJ2-1|TRBV7-6|-
TGTGCCAGCAGCTTGGCACGGACAGCATCCTACAATGAGCAGTTCTTC
CASSLARTASYNEQFF
>-|TRBJ1-2|TRBV9|-
TGTGCCAGCAGCGCCTCATTGGGGGGACCACCTTCTACCCCAAGGGACTATGGCTACACCTTC
CASSASLGGPPSTPRDYGYTF
>once|TRBJ2-1|TRBV10-3|TRBD2
TGTGCCATCAGTGAGGTAGCGGGGAGGGATGAGCAGTTCTTC
CAISEVAGRDEQFF
>-|TRBJ2-5|TRBV11-1|-
TGTGCCAGCAGCAGGGGAGGTTCCCAAGAGACCCAGTACTTC
CASSRGGSQETQYF
>-|TRBJ2-2|TRBV5-1|-
TGCGCCAGCAGTAGGGGGTCGGTGAACACCGGGGAGCTGTTTTTT
CASSRGSVNTGELFF
>once|TRBJ2-3|TRBV5-8|TRBD1
TGTGCCAGCAGCCTCCAGGGGGCAGATACGCAGTATTTT
CASSLQGADTQYF
>-|TRBJ1-2|TRBV7-2|-
TGTGCCAGCAGCTTAGTGGGGAGGGGTTTTGGCTACACCTTC
CASSLVGRGFGYTF
>-|TRBJ2-5|TRBV9|-
TGTGCCAGCAGCTCCTCAGCGGGCCGGCAAGAGACCCAGTACTTC
CASSSSAGRQETQYF
>-|TRBJ2-5|TRBV2|TRBD2
TGTGCCAGCAGCCGAATAGCGGGACCTCAAGAGACCCAGTACTTC
CASSRIAGPQETQYF
>once|TRBJ2-2|TRBV7-9|TRBD2
TGTGCCAGCAACATACTAGCGGTCCGGAGAGGGGAGCTGTTTTTT
CASNILAVRRGELFF
>-|TRBJ2-3|TRBV19|TRBD1
TGTGCCAGTAGTCCCGGGACAGCCACAGATACGCAGTATTTT
CASSPGTATDTQYF